Below are 9 T cell receptor beta chains sequenced from a single sample in a study of T cell repertoires in cytomegalovirus infection. These receptors are not linked to any known antigen. Via MiXCR, TCRdb re-called the reads, giving one row per CDR3 protein. This sample has about a million distinct CDR3 sequences, with around 29% found just once. Specimen: cultured CD8+ T cells from PBMCs, collected from culture after CMV antigen stimulation. The receptors here all came from a human donor in good health (CMV status not recorded). Some clones in this sample may be carry-over from other donors' samples.

The CDR3 DNA follows: TGTGCCACCAGTGAAGCCGGGACAGGGACTAACTATGGCTACACCTTC. This codes for CATSEAGTGTNYGYTF. The gene calls are TRBV24-1 and TRBJ1-2; 9 bases fit TRBD1. This CDR3 spans 16 amino acids. Trimming at V came to 4 bases and at J to 0 bases, leaving 5 bases not matched to a gene. Germline V gene lookup returns CDR1 KGHDR and CDR2 SFDVKD.

This clonotype has at least ten counts. The genes are TRBV7-2 and TRBJ1-1, with D perhaps matching TRBD1 (6 bases). Germline-derived CDR1 and CDR2 are SGHTA and FQGNSA. The ends were cut back, 2 bases at V and 3 bases at J, with 13 bases in the middle. The CDR3 runs to 15 residues. This chain's CDR3 is CASSLRGLGDTEAFF. Written as DNA, the CDR3 is TGTGCCAGCAGCTTAAGGGGGTTGGGGGACACTGAAGCTTTCTTT. Full variable domain (missing parts from reference TRBV7-2 and TRBJ1-1): GAGVSQSPSNKVTEKGKDVELRCDPISGHTALYWYRQSLGQGLEFLIYFQGNSAPDKSGLPSDRFSAERTGGSVSTLTIQRTQQEDSAVYLCASSLRGLGDTEAFFGQGTRLTVV.

The chain is built from TRBV7-3 and TRBJ2-5; TRBD1 matches 7 bases. The CDR3 contains 14 residues. Losses at the gene ends were 5 bases for V and 4 bases for J; bases not matched to a gene: 7. CDR1 is SGHTA and CDR2 is FQGTGA in the germline V gene. The CDR3 DNA is TGTGCCAGCAGCGACCACAGGGGAGTAGAGACCCAGTACTTC. Translated: CASSDHRGVETQYF.

In its sample, this clonotype was seen a few times. The rearrangement uses TRBV20-1 and TRBJ2-1; a weak D match, TRBD2 (5 bases). Germline V CDR1 and CDR2: DFQATT, SNEGSKA (reference sequence). Trimming stripped 7 bases from V and 8 bases from J, with 18 bases between. The CDR3 loop spans 13 amino acids. DNA for the CDR3: TGCAGTGTTCCCGGGCTTTTTAGCGATGAGCAGTTCTTC. It yields the protein CSVPGLFSDEQFF.

This clonotype was found once. The chain uses TRBV6-6 and TRBJ2-1; the D call may be TRBD1 or TRBD2 (7 bases each). V was shortened by 2 bases and J by 0 bases, with 23 bases between the two germline ends. Germline V gene data show CDR1 as MNHNY and CDR2 as SVGAGI (reference sequence). There are 20 residues in the CDR3. CDR3 in amino acids: CASSYPETGRGGASYNEQFF. The CDR3 nucleotides read TGTGCCAGCAGTTACCCAGAGACAGGGAGGGGAGGGGCCTCCTACAATGAGCAGTTCTTC.

This clonotype turned up a few times. V and J are TRBV5-6 and TRBJ1-1; no reliable D call. This CDR3 region has 16 residues. Trimming removed 4 bases from V and 1 base from J, with 17 bases in between. Germline V gives CDR1 SGHDT, CDR2 YYEEEE. The CDR3 nucleotides read TGTGCCAGCAGCGGCCCACCGAGAGGGCCGAACACTGAAGCTTTCTTT. Translating it yields CASSGPPRGPNTEAFF.

The chain joins TRBV7-9 to TRBJ2-5; 7 bases map to TRBD2. This CDR3 has 15 amino acids. Germline V gene lookup returns CDR1 SEHNR and CDR2 FQNEAQ (reference sequence). V was clipped by 2 bases and J by 1 base; unmatched bases: 4. The CDR3 DNA reads as TGTGCCAGCAGCTTAAACGGGGGGTTCCAAGAGACCCAGTACTTC. Residues: CASSLNGGFQETQYF.

This clonotype was seen only a few times. V and J are TRBV6-6 and TRBJ2-3, with 10 bases fitting TRBD1. CDR1 and CDR2 (germline): MNHNY, SVGAGI (reference sequence). J gave up 1 base and V 10 bases, and 14 bases lay outside the gene matches. This CDR3 spans 17 amino acids. Here the CDR3 DNA reads TGTGCCATCCCGGGACAGGGGTCGCGGGAAGGCACAGATACGCAGTATTTT. Its protein product is CAIPGQGSREGTDTQYF.

This clonotype was recorded once. The chain combines TRBV7-3 with TRBJ2-2; tentatively, D is TRBD2 (5 bases). V lost 3 bases, J lost 7 bases, and 9 bases lay in between. CDR3 size: 13 residues. CDR1 and CDR2 (germline): SGHTA, FQGTGA. CDR3 protein: CASSFGNGGELFF. In DNA, the CDR3 is TGTGCCAGCAGCTTCGGGAATGGCGGGGAGCTGTTTTTT.